This section outlines one T cell receptor (beta chain) sequence together with its context. Its antigen is not identified. Clones were read by immunoSEQ multiplex PCR, and TCRdb kept only the in-frame ones, dropping some. Among approximately 30,000 clones listed, over 80% were seen once. Trimming took off 7 bases at V and 4 bases at J, with 19 bases between the two ends. The CDR3 covers 15 residues. Germline values: CDR1 LNHDA, CDR2 SQIVND (reference sequence). The source of the sample is a study of T cells in narcolepsy. Overall study results and limits: Reportedly, autoreactive clonotypes were serially detected in patients' blood but not controls'.

V gene TRBV19 combines with J gene TRBJ1-2; D is unclear. Sequenced material: memory (CD45RA-) CD4+ T cells from blood. The clonotype comes from a human donor in good health. In DNA, the CDR3 is TGTGCCAGTACCACACCGTCCGGTGGAGGCTATGGCTACACCTTC. Protein product: CASTTPSGGGYGYTF.